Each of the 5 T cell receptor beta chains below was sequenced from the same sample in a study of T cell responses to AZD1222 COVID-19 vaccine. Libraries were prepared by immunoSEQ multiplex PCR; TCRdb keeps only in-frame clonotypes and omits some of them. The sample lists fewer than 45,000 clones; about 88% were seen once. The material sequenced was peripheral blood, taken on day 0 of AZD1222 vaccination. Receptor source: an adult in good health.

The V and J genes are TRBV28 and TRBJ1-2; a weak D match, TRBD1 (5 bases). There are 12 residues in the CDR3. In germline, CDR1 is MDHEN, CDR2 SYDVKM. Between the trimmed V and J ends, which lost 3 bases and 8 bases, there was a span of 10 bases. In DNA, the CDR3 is TGTGCCAGCAGTTTGGGCAGGGAGGGCTACACCTTC. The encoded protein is CASSLGREGYTF.

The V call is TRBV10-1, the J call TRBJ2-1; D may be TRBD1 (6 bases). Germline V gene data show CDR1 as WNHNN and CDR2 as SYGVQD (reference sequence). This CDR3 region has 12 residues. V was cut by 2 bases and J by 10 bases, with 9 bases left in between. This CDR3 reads CASSEGTSEQFF. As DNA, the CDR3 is TGCGCCAGCAGTGAGGGGACATCAGAGCAGTTCTTC.

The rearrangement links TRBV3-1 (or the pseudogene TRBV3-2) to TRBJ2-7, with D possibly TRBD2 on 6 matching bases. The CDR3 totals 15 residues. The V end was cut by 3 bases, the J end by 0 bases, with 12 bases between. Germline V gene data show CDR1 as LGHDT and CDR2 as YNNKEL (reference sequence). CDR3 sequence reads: CASSHPFSGSYEQYF. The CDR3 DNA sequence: TGTGCCAGCAGCCATCCTTTTAGCGGCTCCTACGAGCAGTACTTC.

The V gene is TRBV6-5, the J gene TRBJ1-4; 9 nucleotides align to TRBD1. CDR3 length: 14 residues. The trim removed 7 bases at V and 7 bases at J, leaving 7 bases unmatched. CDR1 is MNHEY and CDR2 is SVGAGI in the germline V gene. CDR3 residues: CASTQTGGSEKLFF. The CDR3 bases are TGTGCCAGCACCCAGACAGGGGGGAGTGAAAAACTGTTTTTT.

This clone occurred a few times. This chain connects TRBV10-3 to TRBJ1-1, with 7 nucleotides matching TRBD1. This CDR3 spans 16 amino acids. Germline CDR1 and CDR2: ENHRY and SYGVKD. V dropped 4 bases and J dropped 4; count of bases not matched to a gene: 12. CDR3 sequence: CAISGLGGRWGTEAFF. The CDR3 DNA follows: TGTGCCATCAGTGGGTTAGGGGGCCGTTGGGGCACTGAAGCTTTCTTT.